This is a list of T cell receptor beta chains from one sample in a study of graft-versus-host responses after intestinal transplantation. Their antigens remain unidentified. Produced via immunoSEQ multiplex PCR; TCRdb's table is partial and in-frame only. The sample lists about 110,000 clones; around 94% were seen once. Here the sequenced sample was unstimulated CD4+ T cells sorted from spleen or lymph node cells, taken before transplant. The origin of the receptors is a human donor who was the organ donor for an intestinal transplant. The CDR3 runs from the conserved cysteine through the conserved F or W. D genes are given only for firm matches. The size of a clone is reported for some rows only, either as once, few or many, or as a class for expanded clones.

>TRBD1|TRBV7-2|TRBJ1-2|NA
TGTGCCAGCAGCTTAGGCCAGGGGGTTCGAGGTGGCTACACCTTC
CASSLGQGVRGGYTF
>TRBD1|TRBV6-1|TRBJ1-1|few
TGTGCCAGCAGTGAAGTGCGGGGCAGGGGGGGTACTGAAGCTTTCTTT
CASSEVRGRGGTEAFF
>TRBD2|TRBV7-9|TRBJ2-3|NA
TGTGCCAGCAGCTATAGCGGGAGACGGGATACGCAGTATTTT
CASSYSGRRDTQYF
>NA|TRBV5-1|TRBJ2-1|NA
TGCGCCAGCAGCTATACCACATGGGATGAGCAGTTCTTC
CASSYTTWDEQFF
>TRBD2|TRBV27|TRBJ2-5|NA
TGTGCCAGCAGTTCACGGACTAGCGGCAAACAAGAGACCCAGTACTTC
CASSSRTSGKQETQYF
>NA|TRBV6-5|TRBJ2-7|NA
TGTGCCAGCAGTAATTGGCTCGAGCAGTACTTC
CASSNWLEQYF
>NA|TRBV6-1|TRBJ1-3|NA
TGTGCCAGCAGTGGCCTTGTGGGAACCGGAAACACCATATATTTT
CASSGLVGTGNTIYF
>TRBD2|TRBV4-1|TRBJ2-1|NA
TGCGCCAGCAGCCGGACTAGCGGGATTTACAATGAGCAGTTCTTC
CASSRTSGIYNEQFF
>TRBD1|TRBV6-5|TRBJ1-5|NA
TGTGCCAGCAGCACCGGACAGGGGGCAACGCAGCCCCAGCATTTT
CASSTGQGATQPQHF
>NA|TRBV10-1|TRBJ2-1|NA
TGCGCCAGCAGTTTGACACAGGGTTTGGGTGAGCAGTTCTTC
CASSLTQGLGEQFF
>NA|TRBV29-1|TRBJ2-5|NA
TGCAGCGTCGTAACAGGGTTTTTAGAGACCCAGTACTTC
CSVVTGFLETQYF
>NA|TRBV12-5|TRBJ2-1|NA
TGTGCTAGTGGTTTGGTCCCCTCTGCCAACGAGCAGTTCTTC
CASGLVPSANEQFF
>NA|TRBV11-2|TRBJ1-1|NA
TGTGCCAGCAGCTCTATGAGATCGTTGAACACTGAAGCTTTCTTT
CASSSMRSLNTEAFF
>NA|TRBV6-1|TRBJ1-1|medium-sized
TGTGCCAGCAGTTCGCCGGTCACAGAAGCTTTCTTT
CASSSPVTEAFF
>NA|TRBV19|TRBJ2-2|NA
TGTGCCAGTAAGTCCCCGAACAGGGGACTTTCCGGGGAGCTGTTTTTT
CASKSPNRGLSGELFF
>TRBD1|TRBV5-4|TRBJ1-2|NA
TGTGCCAGCAGCTTGGTTGGCCAGGGGGGCTATGGCTACACCTTC
CASSLVGQGGYGYTF
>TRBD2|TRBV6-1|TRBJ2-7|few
TGTGGAGCGGGGATCCACTACGAGCAGTACTTC
CGAGIHYEQYF
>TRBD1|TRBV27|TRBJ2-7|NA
TGTGCCAGCAGTCCCAGACAGGGAAACGAGCAGTACTTC
CASSPRQGNEQYF
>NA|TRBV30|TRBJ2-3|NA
TGTGCCTGGAGTGTTTTCCTCACAGATACGCAGTATTTT
CAWSVFLTDTQYF
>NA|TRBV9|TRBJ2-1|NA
TGTGCCAGCAGCGTAGTTGCTGCCTACAATGAGCAGTTCTTC
CASSVVAAYNEQFF
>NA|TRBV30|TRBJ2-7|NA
TGTGCCTGGAGTTCAACAGCTACCTACGAGCAGTACTTC
CAWSSTATYEQYF
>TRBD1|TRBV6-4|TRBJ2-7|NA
TGTGCCAGCAGCGACTTACAACAGGGGGCCAGGAGGGAGCAGTACTTC
CASSDLQQGARREQYF
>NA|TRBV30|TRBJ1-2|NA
TGTGCCTGGAGTGTTACTCCGGGACTCACCTATGGCTACACCTTC
CAWSVTPGLTYGYTF
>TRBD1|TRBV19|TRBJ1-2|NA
TGTGCCAGTAGTATAGGCGGACAGGGGAGGAATGGCTACACCTTC
CASSIGGQGRNGYTF
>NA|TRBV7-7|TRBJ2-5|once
TGTGCTAGCAGCTTACTTCATTCTTCAGAGACCCAGTACTTC
CASSLLHSSETQYF
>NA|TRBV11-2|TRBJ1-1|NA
TGTGCCAGCAGTACGGGGTACACTGAAGCTTTCTTT
CASSTGYTEAFF
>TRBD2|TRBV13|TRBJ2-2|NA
TGTGCCAGCAGCCTCAATCCTAGCGGGAGGGCCGGGGAGCTGTTTTTT
CASSLNPSGRAGELFF
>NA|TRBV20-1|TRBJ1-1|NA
TGCAGTGTCGGCAGGAACACTGAAGCTTTCTTT
CSVGRNTEAFF
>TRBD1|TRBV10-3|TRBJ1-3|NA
TGTGCGGGGGGGGACAGGGCACGTGGAAACACCATATATTTT
CAGGDRARGNTIYF
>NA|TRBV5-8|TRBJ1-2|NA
TGTGCCAGCAGCTCAGGGATCTATGGCTACACCTTC
CASSSGIYGYTF
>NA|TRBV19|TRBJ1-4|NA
TGTGCCAGTAGTGTCGGCCCGGGTCGGACTAATGAAAAACTGTTTTTT
CASSVGPGRTNEKLFF
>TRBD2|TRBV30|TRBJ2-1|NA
TGTGCCTGGAGTGTCCGGCGGGAGTTGCAGTTCTTC
CAWSVRRELQFF
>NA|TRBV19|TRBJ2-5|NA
TGTGCCAGTAGTATGAGGAACAGCGGCCAAGAGACCCAGTACTTC
CASSMRNSGQETQYF
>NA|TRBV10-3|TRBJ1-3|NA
TGTGCCATCAGTGAGTCGGGGGCTGGAAACACCATATATTTT
CAISESGAGNTIYF
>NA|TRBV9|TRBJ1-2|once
TGTGCCAGCAGCGCCCAGACATCTAACTATGGCTACACCTTC
CASSAQTSNYGYTF
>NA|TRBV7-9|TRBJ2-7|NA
TGTGCCAGCAGCTACCTGGGGGTCACCTACGAGCAGTACTTC
CASSYLGVTYEQYF
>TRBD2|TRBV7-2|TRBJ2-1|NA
TGTGCCAGCAGCTTAGATGTAGGGAGGGATGAGCTGTTCTTC
CASSLDVGRDELFF
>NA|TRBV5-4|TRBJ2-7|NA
TGTGCCAGCAGCTTGGAGAGTGACTCGCAGTACTTC
CASSLESDSQYF
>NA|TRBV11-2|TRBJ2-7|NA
TGTGCCAGCAGCTTAGCTGGATACGAGCAGTACTTC
CASSLAGYEQYF
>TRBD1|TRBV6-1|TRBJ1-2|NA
TGTGCCAGCAGTGAAAGGGACAGGGGGCGGGGCTACACCTTC
CASSERDRGRGYTF
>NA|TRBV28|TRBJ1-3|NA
TGTGCCAGCAGTTTGGGGTCGGGTATTCTAGGAAACACCATATATTTT
CASSLGSGILGNTIYF
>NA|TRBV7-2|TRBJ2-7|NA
TGTGCCAGCGCTCCGGGACCCAACTACGAGCAGTACTTC
CASAPGPNYEQYF
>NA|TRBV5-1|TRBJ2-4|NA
TGCGCCAGCAGCTTGGCCCGTGAGCGGGTAGACATTCAGTACTTC
CASSLARERVDIQYF
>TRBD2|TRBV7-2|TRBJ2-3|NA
TGTGCCAGCAGCCCCCGGGGAGCGGGAGCCACAGATACGCAGTATTTT
CASSPRGAGATDTQYF
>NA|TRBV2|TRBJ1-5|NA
TGTGCCAGCAGTGAAGGTAGGCAACCCACGCCCCAGCATTTT
CASSEGRQPTPQHF
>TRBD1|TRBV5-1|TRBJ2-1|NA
TGCGCCAGCAGCCTAGGACAGGTGAGCTCCTACAATGAGCAGTTCTTC
CASSLGQVSSYNEQFF
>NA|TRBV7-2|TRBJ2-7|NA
TGTGCCAGCAGCCCCCGACGGTCCTACGAGCAGTACTTC
CASSPRRSYEQYF
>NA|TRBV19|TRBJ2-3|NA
TGTGCCAGTAGTATATTTAGGGGCGGCCGCACAGATACGCAGTATTTT
CASSIFRGGRTDTQYF